This TCR beta chain was recovered during a study of CD8 T cells in ankylosing spondylitis (dated by TCRdb to 2015 to 2018). Concerning the study at large: The study profiled T cell receptor beta repertoires in healthy donors and ankylosing spondylitis patients to find disease-linked TCR variants. In total, the full study cohort was made up of nearly 110 healthy donors and more than 20 ankylosing spondylitis patients. Samples of peripheral blood were taken, and for ankylosing spondylitis patients, synovial fluid was collected as well. The investigation overall reported the following: A CD8+ phenotype was shown by the disease-linked clones, which were found at relatively low frequencies in peripheral blood. Some of the motif variants had been reported before in the synovial fluid and blood of reactive arthritis patients, a finding that suggests common disease-initiation mechanisms. Blood from ankylosing spondylitis patients appeared to be characterized by a TCR beta motif made up of under ten highly homologous amino acid variants. The disease-linked clones were reported as significantly enriched in matched synovial fluid samples from ankylosing spondylitis patients.

CDR1 is given as SEHNR and CDR2 as FQNEAQ, both from the germline V gene (reference sequence). The CDR3 holds 13 amino acids from the cysteine to the phenylalanine. Solely the CDR3 DNA is kept, with 39 bases framed from the first base. V and J lose 0 bases and 3 bases, and a span of 5 bases separates them. This clonotype has ten or more counts. The target of this receptor is not known. No base-level quality is on record; no much larger clone is a single base apart. TCRdb lists the instrument as Illumina HiSeq 2500. Quantitative 5'-RACE with molecular barcodes was used to prepare TCR beta libraries. The authors processed their data as follows. A new computational method based on a probabilistic model of VDJ rearrangement was used to identify disease-linked TCR variants. TCRdb took the public reads, trimmed them with fastp at Q25, ran MiXCR for clone calling and kept in-frame beta chains. When rows share a CDR3 protein, they turn into one entry using the most common DNA and genes. These V and J calls are TCRdb output, not the study's own analysis. The sample table contains 400,000 to 450,000 distinct CDR3 sequences; only one count was recorded for roughly 17% of them. Approximately 1% of the sample is held by the ten biggest clonotypes.

The receptor chain draws on TRBV7-9 and TRBJ1-2; a tentative D match to TRBD1 spans 5 bases. The sequence was obtained from a male donor with ankylosing spondylitis. What was sequenced was blood, either unsorted or a sorted T cell fraction (not recorded which). The CDR3 protein: CASSLARDYGYTF. The DNA sequence is TGTGCCAGCAGCTTAGCCAGGGACTATGGCTACACCTTC.